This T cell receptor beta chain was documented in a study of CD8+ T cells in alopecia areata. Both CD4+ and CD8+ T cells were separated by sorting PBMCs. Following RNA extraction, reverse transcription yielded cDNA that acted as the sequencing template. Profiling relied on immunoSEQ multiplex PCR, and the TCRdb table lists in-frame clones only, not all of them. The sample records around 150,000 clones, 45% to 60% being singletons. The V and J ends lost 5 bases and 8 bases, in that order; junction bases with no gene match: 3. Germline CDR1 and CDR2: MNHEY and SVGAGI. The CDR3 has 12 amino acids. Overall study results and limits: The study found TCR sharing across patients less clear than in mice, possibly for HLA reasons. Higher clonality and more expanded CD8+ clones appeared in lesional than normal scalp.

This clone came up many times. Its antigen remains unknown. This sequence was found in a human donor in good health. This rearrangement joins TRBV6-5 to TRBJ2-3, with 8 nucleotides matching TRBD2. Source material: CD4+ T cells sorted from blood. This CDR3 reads CASSREGGTQYF. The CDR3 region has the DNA TGTGCCAGCAGTCGGGAGGGGGGTACGCAGTATTTT.